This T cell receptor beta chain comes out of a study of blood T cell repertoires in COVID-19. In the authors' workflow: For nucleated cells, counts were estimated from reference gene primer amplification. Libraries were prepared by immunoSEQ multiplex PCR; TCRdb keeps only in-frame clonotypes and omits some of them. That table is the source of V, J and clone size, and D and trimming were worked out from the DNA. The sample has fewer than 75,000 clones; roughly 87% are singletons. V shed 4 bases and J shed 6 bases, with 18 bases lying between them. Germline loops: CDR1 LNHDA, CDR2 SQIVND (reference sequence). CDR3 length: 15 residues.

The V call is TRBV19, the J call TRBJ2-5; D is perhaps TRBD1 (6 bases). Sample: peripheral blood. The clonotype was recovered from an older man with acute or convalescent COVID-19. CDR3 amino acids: CASSTSGDARKTQYF. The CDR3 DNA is TGTGCCAGTAGTACTTCAGGGGATGCGAGAAAGACCCAGTACTTC. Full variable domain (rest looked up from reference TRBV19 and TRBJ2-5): DGGITQSPKYLFRKEGQNVTLSCEQNLNHDAMYWYRQDPGQGLRLIYYSQIVNDFQKGDIAEGYSVSREKKESFPLTVTSAQKNPTAFYLCASSTSGDARKTQYFGPGTRLLVL.